The 20 T cell receptor beta chains below all came from one sample that was sequenced in a study of monozygotic twins with inflammatory bowel disease. TCRdb re-called the 5' RACE reads and shows each CDR3 protein once, DNA omitted. This sample's table has 400,000 to 500,000 distinct CDR3 sequences. Sample: blood. These receptors were taken from a human donor with ulcerative colitis or Crohn's disease, or a healthy co-twin of an affected twin (not recorded which).

V is TRBV20-1 and J is TRBJ2-5; TCRdb reports TRBD2, a call that lacks DNA to check it against. The CDR3 has 14 amino acids. Per germline, CDR1 DFQATT and CDR2 SNEGSKA (reference sequence). The CDR3 sequence: CSARDGRIQETQYF.

The rearrangement uses TRBV12-3 or TRBV12-4 and TRBJ2-2; TCRdb selects TRBD1, and the lack of DNA leaves this call unchecked. The CDR3 has 15 amino acids. CDR3 amino acids: CASSAGIRFTGELFF.

V and J are TRBV20-1 and TRBJ1-6; TCRdb lists TRBD1, though no DNA is available to test this call. This CDR3 has 12 residues. Germline CDR1 reads DFQATT; CDR2 reads SNEGSKA (reference sequence). CDR3: CSARTGNSPLHF.

This chain connects TRBV7-6 to TRBJ2-5. This CDR3 region has 14 residues. The V gene's germline CDR1 is SGHVS and CDR2 FNYEAQ. CDR3 sequence: CASSFAGLQETQYF.

The rearrangement uses TRBV28 and TRBJ2-2. The CDR3 has 13 amino acids. Looked up from germline, CDR1 is MDHEN and CDR2 is SYDVKM. This CDR3 is CASSLGGNGELFF.

The rearrangement links TRBV24-1 to TRBJ2-2. Germline-derived CDR1 and CDR2 are KGHDR and SFDVKD. CDR3 size: 11 residues. CDR3 sequence: CATSDTRELFF.

This chain uses TRBV6-5 with TRBJ2-7; TCRdb indicates TRBD1, and absent DNA this call remains unverified. The CDR3 extends over 16 amino acids. Germline V gives CDR1 MNHEY, CDR2 SVGAGI. The CDR3 loop is CASRKIDRASDYEQYF.

The gene calls are TRBV5-6 and TRBJ1-5; TCRdb lists TRBD1, though no DNA is available to test this call. CDR1 and CDR2 from the germline V gene are SGHDT and YYEEEE. This CDR3 spans 15 amino acids. The CDR3 region is CASSLTGGASQPQHF.

V and J are TRBV7-2 and TRBJ2-5; without DNA, the TCRdb call of TRBD1 cannot be checked. The CDR3 is 14 amino acids. Germline assignment: CDR1 SGHTA and CDR2 FQGNSA. The CDR3 is CASSLVTGLETQYF.

This chain links TRBV5-6 with TRBJ2-2; without DNA, the TCRdb call of TRBD1 cannot be checked. The CDR3 runs to 16 residues. Germline values: CDR1 SGHDT, CDR2 YYEEEE. CDR3 amino acids: CASSLLGTGYTGELFF. Based on the CDR3 plus reference TRBV5-6 and TRBJ2-2, the full variable domain is DAGVTQSPTHLIKTRGQQVTLRCSPKSGHDTVSWYQQALGQGPQFIFQYYEEEERQRGNFPDRFSGHQFPNYSSELNVNALLLGDSALYLCASSLLGTGYTGELFFGEGSRLTVL.

The chain recombines TRBV6-2 or TRBV6-3 with TRBJ2-1; TCRdb indicates TRBD1, and absent DNA this call remains unverified. Germline CDR1 MNHEY, CDR2 SVGEGT. The CDR3 spans 13 residues. CDR3 sequence: CASSSLPYNEQFF.

The chain's CDR3 is CASSLKVSSNQPQHF. The V and J genes are TRBV12-3 or TRBV12-4 and TRBJ1-5. CDR3 length equals 15 residues.

The chain has TRBV19 and TRBJ2-1. The CDR3 consists of 12 residues. Germline V lookup: CDR1 LNHDA, CDR2 SQIVND (reference sequence). The CDR3 sequence is CASSPRTSEQFF.

The rearrangement uses TRBV5-5 and TRBJ2-1. Germline lookup yields CDR1 SGHKS and CDR2 YYEKEE (reference sequence). The length of the CDR3 is 13 residues. The CDR3: CASSLWRLNEQFF.

The rearrangement joins TRBV3-1 to TRBJ1-4. CDR3 length: 13 amino acids. Germline V gene lookup returns CDR1 LGHDT and CDR2 YNNKEL (reference sequence). The CDR3 sequence is CASSQGNSPSLFF.

The chain uses TRBV20-1 and TRBJ2-2; checking the TCRdb D call of TRBD1 is not possible without DNA. The CDR3 is 12 amino acids. Looked up from germline, CDR1 is DFQATT and CDR2 is SNEGSKA (reference sequence). This chain's CDR3 is CSANRGTGELFF.

The chain joins TRBV5-1 to TRBJ2-7; TCRdb outputs TRBD1, but without DNA this stays unchecked. The CDR3 totals 13 residues. The germline CDR1 and CDR2 sequences are SGHRS and YFSETQ. The CDR3 loop reads CASGRDSLIEQYF.

The chain employs TRBV27 and TRBJ1-1. Germline assignment: CDR1 MNHEY and CDR2 SMNVEV (reference sequence). The CDR3 length is 15 residues. The CDR3 is CASSLSSVTGTEAFF.

The rearrangement links TRBV15 to TRBJ1-1; with no DNA, the TCRdb D assignment of TRBD1 cannot be verified. This CDR3 comprises 13 residues. The germline CDR1 and CDR2 sequences are LNHNV and YYDKDF (reference sequence). The CDR3 sequence: CATSRDTGFEAFF.

This chain joins TRBV15 and TRBJ2-7; the D call from TCRdb, TRBD1, cannot be confirmed without DNA. The CDR3 runs 13 residues. Germline assignment: CDR1 LNHNV and CDR2 YYDKDF (reference sequence). This CDR3 is CATSRERGNEQYF.